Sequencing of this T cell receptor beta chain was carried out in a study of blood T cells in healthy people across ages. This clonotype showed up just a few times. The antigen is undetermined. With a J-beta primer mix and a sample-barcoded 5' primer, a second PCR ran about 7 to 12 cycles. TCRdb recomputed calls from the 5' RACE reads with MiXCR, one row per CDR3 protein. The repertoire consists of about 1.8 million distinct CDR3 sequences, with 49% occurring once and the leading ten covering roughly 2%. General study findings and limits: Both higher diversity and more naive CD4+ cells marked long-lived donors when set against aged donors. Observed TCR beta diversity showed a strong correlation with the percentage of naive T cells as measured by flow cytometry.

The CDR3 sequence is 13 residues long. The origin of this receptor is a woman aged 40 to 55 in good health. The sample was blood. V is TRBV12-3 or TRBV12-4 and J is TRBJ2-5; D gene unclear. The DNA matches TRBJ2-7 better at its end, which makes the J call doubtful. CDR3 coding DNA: TGTGCCAGCAGCCTAATAAAGGACTACGAGCAGTACTTC. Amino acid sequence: CASSLIKDYEQYF.